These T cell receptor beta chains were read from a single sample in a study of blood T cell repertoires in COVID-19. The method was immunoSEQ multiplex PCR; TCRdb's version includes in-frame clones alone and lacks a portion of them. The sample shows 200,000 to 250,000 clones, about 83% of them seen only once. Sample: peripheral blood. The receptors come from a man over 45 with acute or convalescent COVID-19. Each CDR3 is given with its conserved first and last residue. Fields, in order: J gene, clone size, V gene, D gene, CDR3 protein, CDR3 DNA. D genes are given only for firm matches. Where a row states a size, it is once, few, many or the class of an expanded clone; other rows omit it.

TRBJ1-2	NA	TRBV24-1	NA	CATSDHTFNYGYTF	TGTGCCACCAGTGATCACACCTTCAACTATGGCTACACCTTC
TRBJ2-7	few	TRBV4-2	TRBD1	CASSQETGVRFVPYEQYF	TGTGCCAGCAGCCAAGAGACAGGGGTTCGTTTCGTGCCCTACGAGCAGTACTTC
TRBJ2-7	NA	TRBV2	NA	CASRDNPYEQYF	TGTGCCAGCAGGGACAACCCCTACGAGCAGTACTTC
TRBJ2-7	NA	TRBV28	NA	CASSLLAEKNF	TGTGCCAGCAGCCTCTTAGCAGAAAAGAACTTC
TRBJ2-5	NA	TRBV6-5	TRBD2	CASSYGLAVQETQYF	TGTGCCAGCAGTTACGGACTAGCGGTCCAAGAGACCCAGTACTTC
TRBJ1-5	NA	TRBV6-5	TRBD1	CASSSTGARQPQHF	TGTGCCAGCAGTTCGACAGGGGCTCGTCAGCCCCAGCATTTT
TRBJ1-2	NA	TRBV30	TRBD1	CAWSRTGAGYTF	TGTGCCTGGAGCAGAACAGGGGCTGGCTACACCTTC
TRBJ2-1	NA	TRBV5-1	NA	CASSFLTGSYNEQFF	TGCGCCAGCAGCTTCCTGACAGGCTCCTACAATGAGCAGTTCTTC
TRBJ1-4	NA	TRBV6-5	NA	CASSYSSGGNEKLFF	TGTGCCAGCAGTTACTCTTCGGGTGGGAATGAAAAACTGTTTTTT
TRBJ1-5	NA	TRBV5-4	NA	CASNNGRGQFYSNQPQHF	TGTGCCAGCAACAACGGAAGAGGACAGTTTTATAGCAATCAGCCCCAGCATTTT
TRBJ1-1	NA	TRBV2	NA	CASTPQGWGTEAFF	TGTGCCAGCACCCCACAGGGCTGGGGCACTGAAGCTTTCTTT
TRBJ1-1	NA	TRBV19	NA	CASSMGPIGTEAFF	TGTGCCAGTAGTATGGGGCCCATCGGCACTGAAGCTTTCTTT
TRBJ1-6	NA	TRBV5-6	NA	CASSLGAGAKNSPLHF	TGTGCCAGCAGCTTGGGCGCAGGGGCAAAGAATTCACCCCTCCACTTT
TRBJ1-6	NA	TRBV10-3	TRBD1	CAISDPQGAYSPLHF	TGTGCCATCAGTGATCCTCAGGGGGCTTATTCACCCCTCCACTTT
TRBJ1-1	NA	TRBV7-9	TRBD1	CASSPGTVAFF	TGTGCCAGCAGCCCTGGGACAGTCGCTTTCTTT
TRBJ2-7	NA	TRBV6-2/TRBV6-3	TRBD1	CASSYGQGSYEQYF	TGTGCCAGCAGTTACGGACAGGGTTCTTACGAGCAGTACTTC
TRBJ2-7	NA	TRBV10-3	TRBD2	CAISLGGGASYEQYF	TGTGCCATCTCCCTAGGCGGGGGGGCCTCCTACGAGCAGTACTTC
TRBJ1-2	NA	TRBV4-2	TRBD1	CASSQSGQGARGYTF	TGTGCCAGCAGCCAATCGGGACAGGGGGCGCGTGGCTACACCTTC
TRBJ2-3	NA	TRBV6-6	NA	CASSETENTDTQYF	TGTGCCAGCAGTGAGACTGAAAACACAGATACGCAGTATTTT
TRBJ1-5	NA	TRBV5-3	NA	CARSPGRVWRGGNQPQHF	TGTGCCAGAAGCCCCGGACGGGTATGGAGGGGTGGCAATCAGCCCCAGCATTTT
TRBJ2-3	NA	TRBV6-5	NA	CASRAGLTTDTQYF	TGTGCCAGCAGGGCGGGACTGACCACAGATACGCAGTATTTT
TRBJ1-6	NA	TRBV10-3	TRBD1	CAISKVRGQLKEGDSPLHF	TGTGCCATCAGTAAGGTCCGGGGACAGCTAAAGGAGGGGGATTCACCCCTCCACTTT
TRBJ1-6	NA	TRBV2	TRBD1	CASRGGQSNSPLHF	TGTGCCAGCAGAGGGGGACAGTCTAATTCACCCCTCCACTTT
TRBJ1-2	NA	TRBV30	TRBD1	CAWSPRGHGYTF	TGTGCCTGGAGCCCCAGGGGGCATGGCTACACCTTC
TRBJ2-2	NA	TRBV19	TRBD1	CASSIWGQGRRGELFF	TGTGCCAGTAGTATATGGGGACAGGGTCGTAGGGGGGAGCTGTTTTTT
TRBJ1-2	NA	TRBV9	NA	CASSVDEFGYTF	TGTGCCAGCAGCGTAGATGAGTTTGGCTACACCTTC
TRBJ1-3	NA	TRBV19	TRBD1	CASKAGGRNTIYF	TGTGCCAGTAAGGCAGGGGGTAGAAACACCATATATTTT
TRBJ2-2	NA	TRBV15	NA	CATSRGRPNTGELFF	TGTGCCACCAGCAGAGGGAGACCGAACACCGGGGAGCTGTTTTTT
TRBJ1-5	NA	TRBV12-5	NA	CASGLARNKTGPYSNQPQHF	TGTGCTAGTGGTTTGGCACGAAACAAGACAGGTCCCTATAGCAATCAGCCCCAGCATTTT
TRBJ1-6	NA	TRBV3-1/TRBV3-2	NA	CASSQGAQSPLHF	TGTGCCAGCAGCCAGGGGGCTCAGTCACCCCTCCACTTT
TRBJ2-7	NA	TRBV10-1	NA	CASSGYRSSSYEQYF	TGCGCCAGCAGTGGGTACAGGTCTAGCTCCTACGAGCAGTACTTC
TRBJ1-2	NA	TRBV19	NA	CASTLGAGANYGYTF	TGTGCCAGTACCTTGGGAGCAGGGGCTAACTATGGCTACACCTTC
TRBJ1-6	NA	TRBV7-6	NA	CASSLALRTGAAPLHF	TGTGCCAGCAGCTTAGCGCTCAGGACCGGAGCGGCACCCCTCCACTTT
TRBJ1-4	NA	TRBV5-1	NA	CASSAAPENNEKLFF	TGCGCCAGCAGCGCGGCGCCAGAAAATAATGAAAAACTGTTTTTT
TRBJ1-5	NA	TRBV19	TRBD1	CASSTDREVQPQHF	TGTGCCAGTAGTACAGACAGGGAGGTTCAGCCCCAGCATTTT
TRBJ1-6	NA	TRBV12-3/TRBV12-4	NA	CASSQGRNSPLHF	TGCGCCAGCAGTCAGGGGCGTAATTCACCCCTCCACTTT
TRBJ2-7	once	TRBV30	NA	CAWSPGTALYEQYF	TGTGCCTGGAGTCCCGGGACTGCGTTATACGAGCAGTACTTC
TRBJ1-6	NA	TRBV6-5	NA	CASSFRSSYNSPLHF	TGTGCCAGCAGTTTTAGGAGCTCCTATAATTCACCCCTCCACTTT
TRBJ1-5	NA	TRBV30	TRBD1	CAWSPTGDQPQHF	TGTGCCTGGAGTCCGACAGGGGATCAGCCCCAGCATTTT